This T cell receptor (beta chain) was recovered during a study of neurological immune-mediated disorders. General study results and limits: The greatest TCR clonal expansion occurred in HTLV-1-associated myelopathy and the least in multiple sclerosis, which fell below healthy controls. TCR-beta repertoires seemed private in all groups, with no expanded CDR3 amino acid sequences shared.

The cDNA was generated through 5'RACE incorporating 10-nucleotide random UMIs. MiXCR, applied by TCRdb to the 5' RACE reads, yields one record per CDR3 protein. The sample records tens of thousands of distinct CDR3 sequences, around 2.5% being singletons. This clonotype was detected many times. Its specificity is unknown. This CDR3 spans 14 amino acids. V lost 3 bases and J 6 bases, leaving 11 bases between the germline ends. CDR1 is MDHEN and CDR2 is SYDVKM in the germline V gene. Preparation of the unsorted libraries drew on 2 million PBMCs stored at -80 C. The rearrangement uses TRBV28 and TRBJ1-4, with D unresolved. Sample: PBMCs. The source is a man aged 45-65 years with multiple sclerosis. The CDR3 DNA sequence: TGTGCCAGCAGTTTTGGAGGGCTTGATGAAAAACTGTTTTTT. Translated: CASSFGGLDEKLFF.